One and the same sample provided the 32 T cell receptor beta chains below, sequenced in a study of T cell clonality in common variable immunodeficiency. Regarding the study as a whole: Fewer deletions and N-nucleotide insertions were reportedly seen in common variable immunodeficiency TCR beta sequences.

Using immunoSEQ multiplex PCR, the repertoire was profiled, and TCRdb retains in-frame clones only, with some absent. The sample contains 25,000 or so clones, none occurring once; approximately 25% lies in the top ten. The antigens of these receptors remain unknown. Sample: peripheral blood mononuclear cells. The source of these receptors is a human donor with common variable immunodeficiency.

This clone was counted many times. The read is 3 residues too short to cover the CDR3 end, so that end is filled in from the germline J gene. J is TRBJ2-1 and V is TRBV6-2 or TRBV6-3, with D possibly matching TRBD1 (6 bases). CDR1 is MNHEY, CDR2 SVGEGT, per germline. The CDR3 has 14 residues. The V end was cut by 0 bases, the J end by 7 bases, with 10 bases between. CDR3 DNA, as far as it was read: TGTGCCAGCAGTTACTCTTTTCAGGGGAATGAG. This encodes CASSYSFQGNE. The CDR3 in full is CASSYSFQGNEQFF.

Many counts were recorded for this clone. The read terminates 3 residues before the CDR3 end, so the remaining end is supplied by the germline J gene. V gene TRBV20-1 combines with J gene TRBJ1-5; TRBD1 matches at 12 bases. The germline V gene has CDR1 DFQATT and CDR2 SNEGSKA (reference sequence). CDR3 length equals 16 residues. V gave up 5 bases and J gave up 4 bases; unmatched junction bases: 9. The CDR3 bases that were read are TGCAGTGCTCGTCCCGGGACAGGGGGCAGTAATCAGCCC. Its translation is CSARPGTGGSNQP. The whole CDR3 reads CSARPGTGGSNQPQHF.

On this clone: The CDR3 end lies 3 residues beyond the end of the read and is filled in from the germline J gene. The genes are TRBV19 and TRBJ1-5; D is perhaps TRBD1 (6 bases). Germline assignment: CDR1 LNHDA and CDR2 SQIVND (reference sequence). V lost 10 bases to trimming and J lost 5 bases, with 15 bases between them. The length of the CDR3 is 13 residues. CDR3 region: CATSRDKDQPQHF. The sequenced part of the CDR3 DNA is TGTGCCACCAGCCGGGACAAGGATCAGCCC.

This clone occurred many times. The read comes to an end 3 residues before the CDR3 does, leaving the germline J gene to fill in the end. J is TRBJ2-2 and V is TRBV5-1; 8 bases line up with TRBD2. J was trimmed by 6 bases and V by 3 bases; bases with no gene match: 10. The CDR3 covers 16 residues. CDR1 is SGHRS and CDR2 is YFSETQ in the germline V gene. The CDR3 sequence is CASSSTGLGGAGELFF. The covered CDR3 bases are TGCGCCAGCAGCTCCACGGGACTAGGTGGTGCCGGGGAG. Based on the CDR3 plus reference TRBV5-1 and TRBJ2-2, the full variable domain is KAGVTQTPRYLIKTRGQQVTLSCSPISGHRSVSWYQQTPGQGLQFLFEYFSETQRNKGNFPGRFSGRQFSNSRSEMNVSTLELGDSALYLCASSSTGLGGAGELFFGEGSRLTVL.

A word on this clone: From the germline J gene comes the end of the CDR3, since the read stops 3 residues before it. V and J are TRBV7-6 and TRBJ2-7; 8 bases align to TRBD1. The CDR3 runs to 15 residues. Germline lookup yields CDR1 SGHVS and CDR2 FNYEAQ. The junction had 6 bases not matched to a gene; V was cut back by 1 base and J by 4 bases. CDR3 bases read: TGTGCCAGCAGCTTAGGGCTGGACAGGGAGTACGAG. This translates into CASSLGLDREYE. The entire CDR3 protein reads CASSLGLDREYEQYF.

This clone was detected many times. The read terminates 3 residues before the CDR3 end, so the remaining end is supplied by the germline J gene. V gene TRBV20-1 combines with J gene TRBJ1-5; the D is unclear. Germline assignment: CDR1 DFQATT and CDR2 SNEGSKA (reference sequence). The CDR3 loop spans 14 amino acids. V lost 3 bases and J lost 0, with 9 bases in between. Partial CDR3 DNA: TGCAGTGCTAGGCGAGCCTATAGCAATCAGCCC. Translating gives CSARRAYSNQP. Given in full, the CDR3 is CSARRAYSNQPQHF.

The sample holds many counts of this clone. Read sequence stops 3 residues before the CDR3 end, and the germline J gene provides the missing end. J is TRBJ2-7 and V is TRBV6-1, with D hard to call. CDR1 and CDR2 (germline): MNHNS, SASEGT. V was clipped by 3 bases and J by 0 bases, with 6 bases between them. This CDR3 spans 13 amino acids. The CDR3 is CASSDRLSYEQYF. The DNA read from the CDR3 is TGTGCCAGCAGTGACAGACTCTCCTACGAG.

With respect to this clone: The read halts 3 residues ahead of the CDR3 end, with the missing end drawn from the germline J gene. The chain is built from TRBV18 and TRBJ2-3, with 14 positions matching TRBD2. V gave up 3 bases and J gave up 1 base; unmatched junction bases: 6. CDR1 is KGHSH, CDR2 LQKENI, per germline. The CDR3 loop spans 18 amino acids. CDR3 protein: CASSPGTSGSPGTDTQYF. The sequenced part of the CDR3 DNA is TGTGCCAGCTCACCTGGGACTAGCGGGAGTCCTGGCACAGATACG.

This clone was recorded many times. The read ends 3 residues early relative to the CDR3; the germline J gene fills the gap. This sample includes further DNA sequences coding for the same CDR3. The rearrangement uses TRBV20-1 and TRBJ2-7, with D maybe TRBD1 (6 bases). V was trimmed by 6 bases and J by 6 bases, leaving 21 bases between them. This CDR3 has 14 residues. The germline gives CDR1 DFQATT, CDR2 SNEGSKA (reference sequence). CDR3 DNA (partial): TGCAGTGCCCGTCGGCGACAGGTTGGTGGCGAG. Protein product: CSARRRQVGGE. The full CDR3 sequence reads CSARRRQVGGEQYF.

This clone was detected ten times or more. Incomplete CDR3 DNA: TGTGCCAGCAGCTTAACCGGGGTCCGGGGAGAGACC. Protein product: CASSLTGVRGET. The CDR3 in full is CASSLTGVRGETQYF. The chain links TRBV7-3 to TRBJ2-5; D is possibly TRBD2 (5 bases). The CDR3 extends 3 residues past the end of the read, so its final part is completed from the germline J gene. Germline CDR1 reads SGHTA; CDR2 reads FQGTGA. Trimming pared 0 bases from V and 4 bases from J, leaving 12 bases between. This CDR3 contains 15 residues. The whole variable domain, remainder taken from reference TRBV7-3 and TRBJ2-5, is GAGVSQTPSNKVTEKGKYVELRCDPISGHTALYWYRQSLGQGPEFLIYFQGTGAADDSGLPNDRFFAVRPEGSVSTLKIQRTERGDSAVYLCASSLTGVRGETQYFGPGTRLLVL.

This clone was seen a few times. The CDR3 is cut off 3 residues early in the read; its end comes from the germline J gene. This same CDR3 is encoded by further DNA sequences in the sample. This chain joins TRBV6-1 and TRBJ2-3, with 12 bases lining up with TRBD2. Germline loops: CDR1 MNHNS, CDR2 SASEGT. Losses at the gene ends were 2 bases for V and 4 bases for J; bases not matched to a gene: 1. CDR3 length: 15 residues. The chain's CDR3 is CASSELAGGPDTQYF. CDR3 bases read: TGTGCCAGCAGTGAACTAGCGGGGGGGCCAGATACG.

The table lists this clone with many counts. Read data end 3 residues before the CDR3 end; the end is taken from the germline J gene. The chain joins TRBV5-1 to TRBJ2-3; 14 bases line up with TRBD2. The CDR3 covers 16 residues. V trimming: 4 bases; J trimming: 6 bases; junction bases outside the gene matches: 7. The germline gives CDR1 SGHRS, CDR2 YFSETQ. This chain's CDR3 is CASSPGLAGAGDTQYF. Incomplete CDR3 DNA: TGCGCCAGCAGCCCGGGACTAGCGGGGGCGGGGGATACG.

This clone was found many times. The CDR3 goes on 3 residues after the read ends, and that part is filled in from the germline J gene. The chain combines TRBV7-2 with TRBJ2-1; no clear D gene. In germline, CDR1 is SGHTA, CDR2 FQGNSA. This CDR3 has 13 residues. V lost 2 bases and J 9 bases, leaving 11 bases between the germline ends. The sequenced part of the CDR3 DNA is TGTGCCAGCAGCTTAACGGAGCTAGTTGAG. Translation gives CASSLTELVE. The full CDR3 sequence reads CASSLTELVEQFF.

Ten or more counts support this clone. Sequencing ends 3 residues short of the CDR3 end; the germline J gene provides the rest. The V gene is TRBV23-1, the J gene TRBJ2-7; D may be TRBD1 (7 bases). TRBV23-1 is an ORF for which the function is uncertain. The CDR3 is made up of 14 amino acids. Between the trimmed V and J ends, which lost 4 bases and 4 bases, there was a span of 14 bases. The CDR3 region is CASSPPRGEYEQYF. Incomplete CDR3 DNA: TGCGCCAGCAGTCCTCCCAGGGGGGAATACGAG.

This clone was picked up many times. The DNA read from the CDR3 is TGCAGCGTTTCCAGGGAGGGCCTCTACGAG. Translated: CSVSREGLYE. The entire CDR3 reads CSVSREGLYEQYF. V and J are TRBV29-1 and TRBJ2-7, with 7 positions matching TRBD2. The read falls 3 residues short of the CDR3 end, and the missing part is taken from the germline J gene. V was clipped by 5 bases and J by 3 bases; unmatched bases: 7. Germline-derived CDR1 and CDR2 are SQVTM and ANQGSEA. The CDR3 runs to 13 residues.

This clone was seen a few times. The read terminates 3 residues ahead of where the CDR3 ends, so the germline J gene completes it. This chain uses TRBV20-1 with TRBJ1-4; 8 bases are shared with TRBD1. The CDR3 has 14 residues. The trim removed 3 bases at V and 6 bases at J, leaving 6 bases unmatched. Germline CDR1 is DFQATT and CDR2 is SNEGSKA (reference sequence). The sequenced CDR3 bases are TGCAGTGCTAGTCACAGGGGGGGCGATGAAAAA. Amino acids: CSASHRGGDEK. The complete CDR3 protein is CSASHRGGDEKLFF.

This clone has ten or more counts. The DNA ends 3 residues before the CDR3 does, and the rest of the CDR3 is filled in from the germline J gene. The chain couples TRBV13 to TRBJ2-7; TRBD1 aligns across 7 bases. After removal of 1 base from V and 2 bases from J, the junction contained 2 bases not matched to a gene. The CDR3 spans 14 residues. CDR1 and CDR2 (germline): PRHDT, FYEKMQ (reference sequence). The CDR3 sequence is CASSLVDRAYEQYF. Partial CDR3 DNA: TGTGCCAGCAGCTTAGTCGACAGGGCCTACGAG.

Details on this clone: The sequenced fragment ends 3 residues before the CDR3 boundary, so the rest is inferred from the germline J gene. V and J are TRBV29-1 and TRBJ1-5; 8 nucleotides agree with TRBD1. Germline values: CDR1 SQVTM, CDR2 ANQGSEA. This CDR3 has 14 amino acids. V gave up 4 bases and J gave up 4 bases; unmatched junction bases: 6. The CDR3 spells CSVAKGTGNQPQHF. Partial CDR3 DNA: TGCAGCGTTGCGAAGGGGACAGGTAATCAGCCC.

This clone was seen repeatedly, ten times or more. The read ends 3 residues shy of where the CDR3 ends; the end is completed using the germline J gene. The gene calls are TRBV5-4 and TRBJ1-1, with TRBD1 as a possible D gene (6 bases). CDR3 size: 14 residues. V was shortened by 3 bases and J by 4 bases, with 13 bases between the two germline ends. Germline V gives CDR1 SGHNT, CDR2 YYREEE (reference sequence). The sequenced CDR3 bases are TGTGCCAGCAGCTCTACAGGGATAGGCACTGAA. Protein product: CASSSTGIGTE. The full CDR3 sequence reads CASSSTGIGTEAFF.

As for this clone: The read terminates 3 residues ahead of where the CDR3 ends, so the germline J gene completes it. Other DNA sequences from this sample encode an identical CDR3 as well. The genes are TRBV7-9 and TRBJ2-3, with 9 bases fitting TRBD2. The germline CDR1 and CDR2 sequences are SEHNR and FQNEAQ (reference sequence). CDR3 size: 14 residues. Trimming took 11 bases from V and 6 from J; bases not matched to a gene: 12. Here the CDR3 reads CAGSRGGQSDTQYF. Incomplete CDR3 DNA: TGTGCCGGTTCGCGGGGGGGCCAGTCGGATACG.

This clone was picked up many times. Read data end 3 residues before the CDR3 end; the end is taken from the germline J gene. The V gene is TRBV20-1, the J gene TRBJ1-3, with 7 positions matching TRBD1. CDR1 is DFQATT and CDR2 is SNEGSKA in the germline V gene (reference sequence). CDR3 length: 13 residues. Trimming cost V 6 bases and J 7 bases; bases outside gene matches: 9. This CDR3 reads CSATGDRDNTIYF. Partial CDR3 DNA: TGCAGTGCCACCGGCGACAGGGATAACACC.

Ten or more counts support this clone. The DNA ends 3 residues before the CDR3 does, and the rest of the CDR3 is filled in from the germline J gene. This chain links TRBV7-2 with TRBJ2-3; D might be TRBD2 (7 bases). V was trimmed by 3 bases and J by 1 base, leaving 8 bases between them. CDR3 size: 14 residues. The germline V gene has CDR1 SGHTA and CDR2 FQGNSA. The CDR3 reads CASSFGGRTDTQYF. Partial CDR3 DNA: TGTGCCAGCAGCTTCGGGGGGCGCACAGATACG.

Many counts were recorded for this clone. The read falls 3 residues short of the CDR3 end, and the missing part is taken from the germline J gene. The chain couples TRBV6-2 or TRBV6-3 to TRBJ2-2; D not certain. This CDR3 is 16 amino acids long. With 4 bases removed from V and 2 bases from J, the gap between germline ends came to 14 bases. CDR1 is MNHEY and CDR2 is SVGEGT in the germline V gene. The part of the CDR3 DNA that was read is TGTGCCAGCAGTTTACCCGTGGCAGTTAACACCGGGGAG. Its protein is CASSLPVAVNTGE. The entire CDR3 is CASSLPVAVNTGELFF.

This clone has a count of ten or more. The CDR3 extends 3 residues past the end of the read, so its final part is completed from the germline J gene. The chain joins TRBV5-1 to TRBJ2-1; 11 bases line up with TRBD2. Germline values: CDR1 SGHRS, CDR2 YFSETQ. J was trimmed by 5 bases and V by 3 bases; bases with no gene match: 10. CDR3 size: 17 residues. CDR3 bases read: TGCGCCAGCAGCTCCCTACTGTCTAGCGGGAGGAACAATGAG. It yields the protein CASSSLLSSGRNNE. The whole CDR3 sequence reads CASSSLLSSGRNNEQFF.

This clone was observed a few times. Sequencing ends 3 residues short of the CDR3 end; the germline J gene provides the rest. The chain couples TRBV7-6 to TRBJ2-2; D is possibly TRBD1 or TRBD2 (5 bases each). CDR3 size: 16 residues. Germline V gives CDR1 SGHVS, CDR2 FNYEAQ. V was shortened by 5 bases and J by 4 bases, with 17 bases between the two germline ends. CDR3 region: CASSPPGQGVTGELFF. The covered CDR3 bases are TGTGCCAGCAGCCCCCCGGGCCAGGGAGTCACCGGGGAG. The entire variable domain, with the rest obtained from reference TRBV7-6 and TRBJ2-2, is as follows: GAGVSQSPRYKVTKRGQDVALRCDPISGHVSLYWYRQALGQGPEFLTYFNYEAQQDKSGLPNDRFSAERPEGSISTLTIQRTEQRDSAMYRCASSPPGQGVTGELFFGEGSRLTVL.

The table lists this clone with many counts. The missing CDR3 end, 3 residues past where the read stops, is filled in from the germline J gene. The V call is TRBV5-1, the J call TRBJ2-5, with a weak D call TRBD2 (6 bases). The CDR3 covers 15 residues. With 1 base removed from V and 4 bases from J, the gap between germline ends came to 14 bases. CDR1 and CDR2 from the germline V gene are SGHRS and YFSETQ. The CDR3: CASSLFRAEGETQYF. CDR3 DNA (partial): TGCGCCAGCAGCTTGTTCAGGGCGGAGGGAGAGACC.

This clone was seen many times. Sequencing ends 3 residues short of the CDR3 end; the germline J gene provides the rest. The J gene is TRBJ2-1, the V gene TRBV19; 7 positions agree with TRBD1. This CDR3 is 15 amino acids long. The germline CDR1 and CDR2 sequences are LNHDA and SQIVND (reference sequence). J was trimmed by 6 bases and V by 4 bases; bases with no gene match: 9. CDR3 DNA, as far as it was read: TGTGCCAGTAGTAGCCCCAAAAAGGGGGCCAATGAG. This gives the protein CASSSPKKGANE. The full CDR3 protein reads CASSSPKKGANEQFF.

At least ten counts were recorded for this clone. The read is 3 residues too short to cover the CDR3 end, so that end is filled in from the germline J gene. The rearrangement uses TRBV30 and TRBJ2-5, with D perhaps matching TRBD2 (6 bases). Trimming pared 3 bases from V and 5 bases from J, leaving 19 bases between. Germline lookup yields CDR1 GTSNPN and CDR2 SVGIG (reference sequence). The length of the CDR3 is 15 residues. The CDR3 here is CAWRRGKGRWETQYF. The part of the CDR3 DNA that was read is TGTGCCTGGAGGCGGGGCAAGGGGAGGTGGGAGACC.

This clone was picked up many times. The CDR3 bases that were read are TGTGCCAGCAGCTCGGGACAGGGTGGTTACGAG. Residues: CASSSGQGGYE. From start to end, the CDR3 is CASSSGQGGYEQYF. This chain connects TRBV5-4 to TRBJ2-7; TRBD1 matches at 9 bases. Coverage ceases 3 residues before the CDR3 finishes, and the germline J gene fills in the end. CDR3 length equals 14 residues. V lost 3 bases, J lost 4 bases, and 5 bases stayed unmatched. Per the germline V gene, CDR1 is SGHNT and CDR2 is YYREEE (reference sequence).

This clone was observed many times. The read ends 3 residues shy of where the CDR3 ends; the end is completed using the germline J gene. The chain has TRBV9 and TRBJ2-3; possibly TRBD2 for D (6 bases). The CDR3 spans 17 residues. Trimming shortened V by 0 bases and J by 1 base, and 15 bases separated the two germline ends. Germline assignment: CDR1 SGDLS and CDR2 YYNGEE. The sequenced part of the CDR3 DNA is TGTGCCAGCAGCGTAGGACACGGGGGACGAGGCACAGATACG. Translating it yields CASSVGHGGRGTDT. The whole CDR3 protein reads CASSVGHGGRGTDTQYF.

In its sample, this clone was seen a few times. The CDR3 extends 3 residues past the end of the read, so its final part is completed from the germline J gene. The chain combines TRBV6-2 or TRBV6-3 with TRBJ1-5; D perhaps matches TRBD1 (5 bases). Germline CDR1 MNHEY, CDR2 SVGEGT. Trimming left V 0 bases short and J 6 bases short, with 18 bases between. The CDR3 has 17 residues. CDR3 sequence reads: CASSYSIGREEGQPQHF. The CDR3 bases that were read are TGTGCCAGCAGTTACTCGATTGGCAGGGAGGAGGGTCAGCCC.

This clone was recorded many times. The read terminates 3 residues ahead of where the CDR3 ends, so the germline J gene completes it. The V call is TRBV14, the J call TRBJ2-3, with TRBD2 as a possible D gene (7 bases). Germline loops: CDR1 SGHDN, CDR2 FVKESK. This CDR3 spans 14 amino acids. V lost 5 bases and J lost 6, with 15 bases in between. The CDR3 bases that were read are TGTGCCAGCAGCTCGGGGGGCCCTCACGATACG. This sequence encodes CASSSGGPHDT. The entire CDR3 protein reads CASSSGGPHDTQYF. Full variable domain (missing parts from reference TRBV14 and TRBJ2-3): EAGVTQFPSHSVIEKGQTVTLRCDPISGHDNLYWYRRVMGKEIKFLLHFVKESKQDESGMPNNRFLAERTGGTYSTLKVQPAELEDSGVYFCASSSGGPHDTQYFGPGTRLTVL.